This T cell receptor beta chain was identified during a study of Ad26.COV2.S vaccination and SARS-CoV-2 variants. Study findings and constraints: While placebo recipients had lower spike-specific TCR breadth, vaccine recipients had more. There was a possibility that the TCR breadth and depth analyses underestimated total T cell responses. Researchers reported similar non-spike TCR breadth in vaccine and placebo recipients. CD8+ and CD4+ T cells specific for spike reportedly responded with substantial breadth after vaccination.

With regard to this clone: Antigen unknown.

Method: immunoSEQ multiplex PCR; TCRdb's copy keeps in-frame clones and lacks some. The sample gives roughly 380,000 clones, around 90% of which show up once; roughly 3.9% is in the top ten. This CDR3 region has 19 residues. In germline, CDR1 is SEHNR, CDR2 FQNEAQ (reference sequence). The trim removed 4 bases at V and 0 bases at J, leaving 13 bases unmatched. The sample in question was peripheral blood, obtained after recovery from COVID-19. The chain links TRBV7-9 to TRBJ2-1, with TRBD2 identical over 9 bases. This clonotype originated in a human donor who had recovered from COVID-19. The CDR3 protein is CASSYPRGGGASSYNEQFF. The CDR3 nucleotides read TGTGCCAGCAGCTACCCCCGGGGCGGGGGGGCCAGCTCCTACAATGAGCAGTTCTTC.